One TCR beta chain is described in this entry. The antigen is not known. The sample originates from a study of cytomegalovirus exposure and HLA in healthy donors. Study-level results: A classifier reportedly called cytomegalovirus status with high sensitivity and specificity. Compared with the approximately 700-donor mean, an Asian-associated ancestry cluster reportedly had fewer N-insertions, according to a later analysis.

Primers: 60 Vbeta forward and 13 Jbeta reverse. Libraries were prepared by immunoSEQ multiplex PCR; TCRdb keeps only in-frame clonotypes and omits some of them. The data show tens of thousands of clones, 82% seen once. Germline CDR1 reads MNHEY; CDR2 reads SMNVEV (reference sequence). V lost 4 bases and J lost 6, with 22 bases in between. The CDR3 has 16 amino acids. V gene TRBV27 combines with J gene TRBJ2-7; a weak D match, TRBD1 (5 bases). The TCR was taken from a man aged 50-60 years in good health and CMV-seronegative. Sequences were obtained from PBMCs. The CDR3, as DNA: TGTGCCAGCAGTTGGAACTCCAGGGCCGGATCGACCGAGCAGTACTTC. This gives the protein CASSWNSRAGSTEQYF.